One and the same sample provided the 2 T cell receptor beta chains below, sequenced in a study of blood T cells in healthy people across ages. PCR was performed a second time for roughly 7 to 12 cycles using a sample-barcoded 5' primer and a J-beta primer mix. TCRdb analysed the 5' RACE reads with MiXCR anew, one entry per CDR3 protein. The sample yields approximately 810,000 distinct CDR3 sequences, under 40% seen once. Sample: blood. All receptors derive from a man between 18 and 29 years old in good health.

This clonotype was recorded many times. This chain connects TRBV7-2 to TRBJ2-1; no firm D call. V was pared by 5 bases and J by 6 bases, with 5 bases between. The CDR3 runs 11 residues. Germline V gene sequence: CDR1 SGHTA, CDR2 FQGNSA. CDR3 region: CASSTVNEQFF. In DNA, the CDR3 is TGTGCCAGCAGCACGGTCAATGAGCAGTTCTTC.

The chain combines TRBV5-4 with TRBJ2-1; D might be TRBD2 (6 bases). The J call could be wrong; TRBJ2-7 is a better fit for the DNA end. This CDR3 is built from 15 residues. CDR1 and CDR2 from the germline V gene are SGHNT and YYREEE (reference sequence). The CDR3 region has the DNA TGTGCCAGCAGCTGGAGCCCAGGGACTGCGGTGGAGCAGTACTTC. Protein sequence: CASSWSPGTAVEQYF.